The 27 T cell receptor beta chains below were found in one sample sequenced in a study of regulatory T cells in long-lasting Graves disease. Construction of TCR beta libraries relied on iRepertoire HTBI primers and on Arm-PCR targeting CDR3 regions. Via MiXCR, TCRdb re-called the multiplex PCR reads, giving one row per CDR3 protein. The sample carries around 500,000 distinct CDR3 sequences, around 12% recorded once. Time point indicated: newly diagnosed GD, antithyroid drugs for less than 3 months. Preparation of the TCR library used RNA extracted from PBMCs. These data were also filed under a second study, of T cells in Graves' hyperthyroidism and ophthalmopathy.

The starting material was peripheral blood mononuclear cells (PBMCs), obtained at new diagnosis, from a patient treated with antithyroid drugs. All receptors derive from a woman in her twenties or thirties with Graves disease.

On this clonotype itself: This may be a read error: a much more frequent sequence differs by one nucleotide. This chain joins TRBV19 and TRBJ1-2; 7 bases agree with TRBD1. CDR3 length: 18 amino acids. Trimming at V came to 7 bases and at J to 5 bases, leaving 22 bases not matched to a gene. The germline gives CDR1 LNHDA, CDR2 SQIVND (reference sequence). Here the CDR3 DNA reads TGTGCCAGTAATACAACAGGGGCTGTTATCTCCCTGCTATATGGCTACACCTTC. Encoded protein: CASNTTGAVISLLYGYTF.

This clonotype was recorded at least ten times. A much larger clonotype is one base distant, so this may be a read error. V usage is TRBV2 and J usage is TRBJ2-1, with D unclear. Germline CDR1 is SNHLY and CDR2 is FYNNEI. This CDR3 has 14 residues. DNA of the CDR3: TGTGCTAATCCGGCTAAGGCGGCTAACCGGGAGCAGTTCTTC. Translation gives CANPAKAANREQFF.

Many counts were recorded for this clonotype. The chain links TRBV18 to TRBJ2-7; the D gene could be TRBD1 or TRBD2 (5 bases each). The V gene's germline CDR1 is KGHSH and CDR2 LQKENI. With 3 bases removed from V and 1 base from J, the gap between germline ends came to 10 bases. This CDR3 is built from 14 residues. CDR3 bases: TGTGCCAGCTCACCGAGGGACCGATCCTACGAGCAGTACTTC. It codes for CASSPRDRSYEQYF.

The chain recombines TRBV15 with TRBJ2-7; 13 nucleotides match TRBD2. CDR1 and CDR2 (germline): LNHNV, YYDKDF (reference sequence). The CDR3 has 18 amino acids. V was clipped by 1 base and J by 2 bases; unmatched bases: 8. The chain's CDR3 is CATSRGFAGTSGTYEQYF. CDR3 nucleotide sequence: TGTGCCACCAGCAGAGGGTTCGCCGGGACTAGCGGGACCTACGAGCAGTACTTC.

This clonotype was observed a few times. The chain couples TRBV5-8 to TRBJ2-5; possibly TRBD2 for D (5 bases). The CDR3 sequence is 18 residues long. Looked up from germline, CDR1 is SGHTS and CDR2 is YDEGEE. Trimming removed 0 bases at V and 0 bases at J, with 18 bases between. CDR3 nucleotides: TGTGCCAGCAGCTTGGGACGGAGGACGTGGGTGTACCAAGAGACCCAGTACTTC. It translates to CASSLGRRTWVYQETQYF.

V usage is TRBV5-6 and J usage is TRBJ1-2; D is uncertain. This CDR3 is built from 13 residues. Germline loops: CDR1 SGHDT, CDR2 YYEEEE. The V end was cut by 2 bases, the J end by 6 bases, with 11 bases between. CDR3 amino acids: CASSFRVVDGYTF. CDR3 bases: TGTGCCAGCAGCTTTAGGGTGGTAGATGGCTACACCTTC.

This clonotype was picked up a small number of times. The CDR3 spells CASSSRALTSGREVNEQFF. The CDR3 nucleotides are TGTGCCAGCAGCTCTAGAGCCCTAACTAGCGGGAGGGAGGTCAATGAGCAGTTCTTC. This chain links TRBV7-9 with TRBJ2-1; 13 bases are shared with TRBD2. Germline V CDR1 and CDR2: SEHNR, FQNEAQ (reference sequence). The J segment lost 6 bases and the V segment lost 4 bases, leaving 15 bases of the junction unmatched. This CDR3 comprises 19 residues.

This clonotype came up many times. The chain combines TRBV6-2 or TRBV6-3 with TRBJ1-4; 9 bases line up with TRBD1. The CDR3 totals 17 residues. Trimming took 0 bases from V and 3 from J; bases not matched to a gene: 5. Germline CDR1 is MNHEY and CDR2 is SVGEGT. The CDR3, as DNA: TGTGCCAGCAGTTACTCGGTACAGGGGGCAGCTAATGAAAAACTGTTTTTT. Translation: CASSYSVQGAANEKLFF.

This clonotype was detected many times. V and J are TRBV30 and TRBJ1-6; 7 nucleotides agree with TRBD1. V lost 3 bases and J lost 9; bases outside the gene matches: 14. The CDR3 extends over 16 amino acids. The germline gives CDR1 GTSNPN, CDR2 SVGIG (reference sequence). The CDR3 DNA sequence: TGTGCCTGGAGCTTCGCTAATACAGGGGAGAGTTCACCCCTCCACTTT. This sequence encodes CAWSFANTGESSPLHF.

Note on this clonotype: This sequence may be a read error, since a much larger clone differs from it by one base. V gene TRBV19 combines with J gene TRBJ2-3, with a tentative D call TRBD2 (8 bases). In germline, CDR1 is LNHDA, CDR2 SQIVND (reference sequence). The germline V and J ends were trimmed by 5 bases and 2 bases, with 14 bases remaining between them. This CDR3 has 15 amino acids. CDR3 in DNA: TGTGCCAGTAGTGTAGCGGGACAGACCACAGATACGCAGTATTTT. Its protein is CASSVAGQTTDTQYF.

At least ten counts were recorded for this clonotype. The rearrangement links TRBV10-3 to TRBJ2-3, with 8 bases lining up with TRBD2. The J segment lost 4 bases and the V segment lost 6 bases, leaving 9 bases of the junction unmatched. Germline V gene data show CDR1 as ENHRY and CDR2 as SYGVKD. The CDR3 is made up of 15 amino acids. CDR3 residues: CAIRRAGESSDTQYF. CDR3 sequence (DNA): TGTGCCATCAGGAGAGCGGGAGAATCGTCAGATACGCAGTATTTT.

The chain uses TRBV27 and TRBJ1-6; TRBD1 matches at 7 bases. The ends lost 5 bases at V and 0 bases at J; junction bases unmatched: 13. Germline V gene sequence: CDR1 MNHEY, CDR2 SMNVEV (reference sequence). This CDR3 has 19 residues. The CDR3 DNA reads as TGTGCCAGCAGTCCATCACTGGACAGGCCAAGCTCCTATAATTCACCCCTCCACTTT. The encoded protein is CASSPSLDRPSSYNSPLHF.

This clonotype was recorded many times. V gene TRBV2 combines with J gene TRBJ2-5; D not resolved. Germline V lookup: CDR1 SNHLY, CDR2 FYNNEI. Trimming removed 5 bases from V and 5 bases from J, with 6 bases in between. CDR3 length equals 11 residues. The CDR3 DNA is TGTGCCAGCAGTTCGTGGGAGACCCAGTACTTC. It is translated as CASSSWETQYF.

This clonotype was detected ten times or more. This sequence joins TRBV28 and TRBJ2-1, with D hard to call. The CDR3 loop spans 15 amino acids. Trimming left V 5 bases short and J 6 bases short, with 17 bases between. Germline loops: CDR1 MDHEN, CDR2 SYDVKM. CDR3 DNA sequence: TGTGCCAGCAGTCCCCGGACGGTGGTGAGCAATGAGCAGTTCTTC. Translating it yields CASSPRTVVSNEQFF.

The table lists this clonotype with a few counts. The gene calls are TRBV7-2 and TRBJ2-7; TRBD2 matches 12 bases. Germline V lookup: CDR1 SGHTA, CDR2 FQGNSA. Trimming took 5 bases from V and 6 from J; bases not matched to a gene: 8. This CDR3 is 15 amino acids long. The CDR3: CASSTTSGSWREQYF. The DNA for the CDR3 is TGTGCCAGCAGCACGACTAGCGGGAGTTGGCGCGAGCAGTACTTC.

This clonotype was seen at least ten times. The V gene is TRBV27, the J gene TRBJ1-1, with no clear D. V dropped 3 bases and J dropped 6 bases, with 14 bases sitting between them. Germline-derived CDR1 and CDR2 are MNHEY and SMNVEV (reference sequence). The CDR3 runs to 14 residues. This CDR3 reads CASSLYAPGAEAFF. DNA for the CDR3: TGTGCCAGCAGTTTGTATGCGCCTGGGGCTGAAGCTTTCTTT.

Turning to this clonotype: A much larger clone differs from this one at a single base, so this may be a read error. J is TRBJ2-1 and V is TRBV28; either TRBD1 or TRBD2 may fit D (5 bases each). V lost 10 bases, J lost 10 bases, and 23 bases lay in between. Looked up from germline, CDR1 is MDHEN and CDR2 is SYDVKM. The CDR3 sequence is 14 residues long. The CDR3 coding sequence is TGTGCCACCCGAGGTGCAGGGAGCTCCTACGAGCAGTTCTTC. Translating it yields CATRGAGSSYEQFF.

The chain is built from TRBV5-1 and TRBJ1-1, with D perhaps TRBD1 (6 bases). The CDR3 length is 14 residues. CDR1 is SGHRS, CDR2 YFSETQ, per germline. V was pared by 4 bases and J by 5 bases, with 15 bases between. CDR3 DNA sequence: TGCGCCAGCAGCCCGTCGGACAGTTTAACTGAAGCTTTCTTT. It specifies CASSPSDSLTEAFF.

The chain couples TRBV11-2 to TRBJ1-1; 9 bases match TRBD1. CDR3 length: 14 residues. The V and J ends lost 8 bases and 1 base, in that order; junction bases with no gene match: 5. CDR1 is SGHAT, CDR2 FQNNGV, per germline. In nucleotides, the CDR3 is TGTGCCAGCGCTCCGGACAGGGGGAACACTGAAGCTTTCTTT. It translates to CASAPDRGNTEAFF. Full variable domain (remainder filled in from reference TRBV11-2 and TRBJ1-1): EAGVAQSPRYKIIEKRQSVAFWCNPISGHATLYWYQQILGQGPKLLIQFQNNGVVDDSQLPKDRFSAERLKGVDSTLKIQPAKLEDSAVYLCASAPDRGNTEAFFGQGTRLTVV.

This clonotype was counted only a few times. The CDR3 DNA reads as TGTGCCAGCAGTTACGGCCGGGGGGTAAACACCATATATTTT. It codes for CASSYGRGVNTIYF. The chain has TRBV6-2 or TRBV6-3 and TRBJ1-3; D might be TRBD1 (5 bases). This CDR3 has 14 residues. Germline loops: CDR1 MNHEY, CDR2 SVGEGT. V was clipped by 2 bases and J by 6 bases, with 11 bases between them.

This clonotype was found many times. V gene TRBV30 combines with J gene TRBJ2-3; D perhaps matches TRBD2 (6 bases). V was trimmed by 4 bases and J by 0 bases, leaving 11 bases between them. The CDR3 contains 14 residues. In germline, CDR1 is GTSNPN, CDR2 SVGIG (reference sequence). CDR3 sequence (DNA): TGTGCCTGGAAATCCGGGACTAGCACAGATACGCAGTATTTT. Encoded protein: CAWKSGTSTDTQYF.

This clonotype was recorded a few times. The chain couples TRBV15 to TRBJ1-3, with 8 nucleotides matching TRBD1. The CDR3 is made up of 15 amino acids. From germline, CDR1 is LNHNV and CDR2 YYDKDF (reference sequence). Germline trimming cut 3 bases from V and 4 bases from J; bases unmatched to any gene: 5. The CDR3 bases are TGTGCCACCAGCAGCGACAGGGGTAGGGGAAACACCATATATTTT. It yields the protein CATSSDRGRGNTIYF.

This clonotype was seen many times. The chain carries TRBV20-1 and TRBJ2-1; a possible D gene is TRBD2 (6 bases). The V gene's germline CDR1 is DFQATT and CDR2 SNEGSKA (reference sequence). With 3 bases removed from V and 6 bases from J, the gap between germline ends came to 9 bases. The CDR3 contains 12 residues. CDR3 sequence (DNA): TGCAGTGCTAGGCGGGATCTCAATGAGCAGTTCTTC. Translated, it gives CSARRDLNEQFF.

The chain carries TRBV19 and TRBJ2-7; a possible D gene is TRBD1 (5 bases). V lost 3 bases to trimming and J lost 0 bases, with 12 bases between them. This CDR3 spans 15 amino acids. From germline, CDR1 is LNHDA and CDR2 SQIVND (reference sequence). The CDR3 sequence is CASSIVQGLSYEQYF. CDR3 coding DNA: TGTGCCAGTAGTATCGTCCAGGGCCTCTCCTACGAGCAGTACTTC.

This clonotype came up many times. J is TRBJ2-7 and V is TRBV5-1, with 10 positions matching TRBD2. Per germline, CDR1 SGHRS and CDR2 YFSETQ. V shed 0 bases, J shed 2 bases, and the junction held 11 bases outside the gene matches. CDR3 size: 18 residues. The CDR3: CASSLGLAGANSPYEQYF. The CDR3 DNA follows: TGCGCCAGCAGCTTGGGTCTAGCGGGAGCCAATTCCCCCTACGAGCAGTACTTC. The full variable domain, in which reference TRBV5-1 and TRBJ2-7 provide the parts outside the CDR3, is KAGVTQTPRYLIKTRGQQVTLSCSPISGHRSVSWYQQTPGQGLQFLFEYFSETQRNKGNFPGRFSGRQFSNSRSEMNVSTLELGDSALYLCASSLGLAGANSPYEQYFGPGTRLTVT.

J is TRBJ2-1 and V is TRBV5-6, with 13 bases that match TRBD2. V was pared by 4 bases and J by 0 bases, with 10 bases of the junction left unmatched. Germline lookup yields CDR1 SGHDT and CDR2 YYEEEE. CDR3 length: 19 amino acids. CDR3 in amino acids: CASSDLTSGRESSYNEQFF. CDR3 sequence (DNA): TGTGCCAGCAGCGACCTCACTAGCGGGAGGGAAAGCTCCTACAATGAGCAGTTCTTC.

This clonotype showed up just a few times. The chain recombines TRBV29-1 with TRBJ1-1; D is possibly TRBD1 (6 bases). Germline V lookup: CDR1 SQVTM, CDR2 ANQGSEA. This CDR3 region has 14 residues. Trimming stripped 7 bases from V and 4 bases from J, with 19 bases between. The CDR3 protein is CSGVPGTTGTEAFF. The CDR3 coding sequence is TGCAGCGGGGTCCCCGGGACAACGGGCACTGAAGCTTTCTTT.